This T cell receptor (beta chain) was captured in a study of shared clonotypes between healthy human individuals. Using immunoSEQ multiplex PCR, the repertoire was profiled, and TCRdb retains in-frame clones only, with some absent. The top ten clones hold roughly 0.13% of a sample with approximately 2.5 million clones, over 85% of them seen once. CDR3 length: 14 amino acids. V dropped 8 bases and J dropped 7; count of bases not matched to a gene: 12. The V gene's germline CDR1 is MNHEY and CDR2 SVGAGI. The chain recombines TRBV6-5 with TRBJ2-7, with 9 bases identical to TRBD1. Sequenced material: naive CD4+ T cells sorted from blood. Subset of the sample: CD45RA+ positively selected. This clonotype originated in a man younger than 35 in good health. For the CDR3, the DNA is TGTGCCAGCTGTTCCGGGACAGGGCAGGGGGAGCAGTACTTC. As protein: CASCSGTGQGEQYF.